The 12 T cell receptor beta chains in this list originate from one sample, sequenced in a study of T cells in Graves' hyperthyroidism and ophthalmopathy. RNA transcripts provided the source from which TCR beta CDR3 regions were amplified. HTBI primers were the set used in a first-round RT-PCR of the TCR CDR3. TCRdb reanalysed the multiplex PCR reads using MiXCR and keeps one entry per CDR3 protein. The sample includes around 250,000 distinct CDR3 sequences, approximately 24% of them seen just once. Sequencing was performed on blood. All receptors come from a woman between 40 and 55 years old with Graves' ophthalmopathy.

The chain joins TRBV2 to TRBJ2-1; 11 bases agree with TRBD2. CDR1 is SNHLY, CDR2 FYNNEI, per germline. Trimming at V came to 10 bases and at J to 4 bases, leaving 12 bases not matched to a gene. This CDR3 has 16 amino acids. The chain's CDR3 is CAIAMLGTSGYNEQFF. In DNA form, the CDR3 reads TGTGCCATCGCGATGCTCGGGACTAGCGGATACAATGAGCAGTTCTTC.

V gene TRBV7-3 combines with J gene TRBJ2-2, with TRBD2 identical over 7 bases. The CDR3 length is 14 residues. Germline lookup yields CDR1 SGHTA and CDR2 FQGTGA. V shed 5 bases, J shed 6 bases, and the junction held 6 bases outside the gene matches. The CDR3 region is CASSASGRAGELFF. As DNA, the CDR3 is TGTGCCAGCAGCGCCTCAGGGAGGGCCGGGGAGCTGTTTTTT.

There are many counts of this clonotype. This chain connects TRBV6-2 or TRBV6-3 to TRBJ2-2; 13 nucleotides align to TRBD2. Germline-derived CDR1 and CDR2 are MNHEY and SVGEGT. J was trimmed by 3 bases and V by 10 bases; bases with no gene match: 2. The CDR3 spans 14 residues. Here the CDR3 reads CAIGTSGDTGELFF. The CDR3 region has the DNA TGTGCCATCGGGACTAGCGGGGACACCGGGGAGCTGTTTTTT.

Concerning this clonotype: A much larger clone sits a single nucleotide away, making a read error possible. The chain employs TRBV20-1 and TRBJ2-7; D possibly matches TRBD1 or TRBD2 (5 bases each). The CDR3 contains 12 residues. The germline gives CDR1 DFQATT, CDR2 SNEGSKA (reference sequence). V dropped 7 bases and J dropped 7 bases, with 17 bases sitting between them. CDR3: CSVLGDLGEQYF. For the CDR3, the DNA is TGCAGTGTCCTGGGGGATCTGGGAGAGCAGTACTTC.

J is TRBJ2-2 and V is TRBV5-4; the D is unclear. The germline gives CDR1 SGHNT, CDR2 YYREEE (reference sequence). There are 13 residues in the CDR3. V lost 2 bases, J lost 1 base, and 3 bases lay in between. The DNA for the CDR3 is TGTGCCAGCAGCTTACAGAACACCGGGGAGCTGTTTTTT. Encoded protein: CASSLQNTGELFF.

This clonotype was seen many times. This chain connects TRBV28 to TRBJ2-5, with D possibly called TRBD1 or TRBD2 (5 bases each). Trimming pared 7 bases from V and 2 bases from J, leaving 11 bases between. Germline-derived CDR1 and CDR2 are MDHEN and SYDVKM. The CDR3 sequence is 13 residues long. Here the CDR3 DNA reads TGTGCCAGCAACCGGGACGAACAAGAGACCCAGTACTTC. Its protein is CASNRDEQETQYF.

The sample holds one count of this clonotype. The chain links TRBV20-1 to TRBJ1-5; TRBD1 might be the D (5 bases). Per the germline V gene, CDR1 is DFQATT and CDR2 is SNEGSKA (reference sequence). The CDR3 runs to 16 residues. V was trimmed by 6 bases and J by 0 bases, leaving 18 bases between them. The CDR3 DNA reads as TGCAGTGCCCTGCAGTGGGGCCAATATAGCAATCAGCCCCAGCATTTT. Amino acid sequence: CSALQWGQYSNQPQHF.

The sample holds many counts of this clonotype. The chain has TRBV7-9 and TRBJ1-1, with 7 bases fitting TRBD1. The CDR3 runs 14 residues. The J segment lost 2 bases and the V segment lost 5 bases, leaving 5 bases of the junction unmatched. The V gene's germline CDR1 is SEHNR and CDR2 FQNEAQ (reference sequence). This chain's CDR3 is CASSVQGGNTEAFF. CDR3 in DNA: TGTGCCAGCAGCGTTCAAGGGGGCAACACTGAAGCTTTCTTT. The complete variable domain, with remaining parts taken from reference TRBV7-9 and TRBJ1-1, reads DTGVSQNPRHKITKRGQNVTFRCDPISEHNRLYWYRQTLGQGPEFLTYFQNEAQLEKSRLLSDRFSAERPKGSFSTLEIQRTEQGDSAMYLCASSVQGGNTEAFFGQGTRLTVV.

This clonotype was recorded many times. V and J are TRBV20-1 and TRBJ2-5; 8 nucleotides align to TRBD1. The V gene end was trimmed by 4 bases and the J gene end by 7 bases; junction bases not matched to a gene: 8. Germline lookup yields CDR1 DFQATT and CDR2 SNEGSKA (reference sequence). This CDR3 has 13 residues. The CDR3 coding sequence is TGCAGTGCTACACACAGGGGGGCAGGGACCCAGTACTTC. Its protein is CSATHRGAGTQYF.

Of note for this clonotype: A read error may account for a junction end that differs from germline. V and J are TRBV6-1 and TRBJ2-7, with D maybe TRBD2 (5 bases). CDR1 MNHNS and CDR2 SASEGT come from the germline V gene. The CDR3 has 14 amino acids. The CDR3 coding sequence is TGCGCCAGCAGCCAACAACGGGGATCATACGAGCAGTACTTC. Encoded protein: CASSQQRGSYEQYF.

The gene calls are TRBV6-2 or TRBV6-3 and TRBJ2-3; the match to TRBD2 covers 9 bases. This CDR3 is built from 20 residues. V was clipped by 6 bases and J by 3 bases; unmatched bases: 22. Germline loops: CDR1 MNHEY, CDR2 SVGEGT. The CDR3, as DNA: TGTGCCAGCAGACCCACGCGGGGTCTAGCGGGGACCCGAGGAACAGATACGCAGTATTTT. It yields the protein CASRPTRGLAGTRGTDTQYF.

This clonotype occurred many times. The chain combines TRBV11-1 with TRBJ1-2, with 10 bases fitting TRBD1. The ends lost 5 bases at V and 0 bases at J; junction bases unmatched: 6. The germline V gene has CDR1 SGHAT and CDR2 FQDESV (reference sequence). The CDR3 is 16 residues long. The CDR3 sequence: CASSRGQGTTNYGYTF. CDR3 DNA sequence: TGTGCCAGCAGCCGGGGACAGGGGACAACTAACTATGGCTACACCTTC.